The 17 T cell receptor beta chains in this list originate from one sample, sequenced in a study of blood T cell repertoires in COVID-19. Assay used: immunoSEQ multiplex PCR; TCRdb lists only in-frame clones, some missing. Of more than 75,000 clones in the sample, almost 85% were seen once. Sequencing was performed on peripheral blood. The origin of the receptors is a man in his 60s with acute or convalescent COVID-19.

The genes are TRBV15 and TRBJ2-1, with TRBD2 as a possible D gene (7 bases). The CDR3 is made up of 16 amino acids. Trimming removed 5 bases at V and 7 bases at J, with 21 bases between. Germline assignment: CDR1 LNHNV and CDR2 YYDKDF (reference sequence). CDR3 nucleotide sequence: TGTGCCACCAGCCGACTGGGGGGGGGCAGAAAGAATGAGCAGTTCTTC. It yields the protein CATSRLGGGRKNEQFF.

The chain is built from TRBV5-1 and TRBJ2-4, with TRBD1 matching over 9 bases. Losses at the gene ends were 2 bases for V and 8 bases for J; bases not matched to a gene: 5. This CDR3 contains 14 residues. CDR1 SGHRS and CDR2 YFSETQ come from the germline V gene. Here the CDR3 DNA reads TGCGCCAGCAGCTTACAGGGGGCGCTGGACATTCAGTACTTC. As protein: CASSLQGALDIQYF.

This chain links TRBV5-5 with TRBJ2-1; D is possibly TRBD2 (6 bases). This CDR3 spans 14 amino acids. Germline-derived CDR1 and CDR2 are SGHKS and YYEKEE (reference sequence). V lost 6 bases and J lost 4, with 14 bases in between. The CDR3 DNA sequence: TGTGCCAGCACCCTCCAGGAGGGATACAATGAGCAGTTCTTC. Amino acids: CASTLQEGYNEQFF.

This clone was seen ten or more times. The gene calls are TRBV7-2 and TRBJ1-2, with D tentatively TRBD1 (5 bases). V gave up 3 bases and J gave up 8 bases, with 13 bases separating them. Germline-derived CDR1 and CDR2 are SGHTA and FQGNSA. The CDR3 runs 13 residues. As DNA, the CDR3 is TGTGCCAGCAGCTTTTCGGGAGGGGAAGGCTACACCTTC. It is translated as CASSFSGGEGYTF.

The CDR3 bases are TGTGCCAGCAGCTCTAATTTGGGGACGGGGGTCGATGAGCAGTTCTTC. It codes for CASSSNLGTGVDEQFF. V is TRBV5-4 and J is TRBJ2-1, with a weak D call TRBD2 (6 bases). Germline loops: CDR1 SGHNT, CDR2 YYREEE (reference sequence). With 3 bases removed from V and 8 bases from J, the gap between germline ends came to 21 bases. This CDR3 region has 16 residues.

The V gene is TRBV19, the J gene TRBJ2-2; D remains ambiguous. V was shortened by 5 bases and J by 6 bases, with 16 bases between the two germline ends. The CDR3 extends over 15 amino acids. Germline V CDR1 and CDR2: LNHDA, SQIVND (reference sequence). The CDR3 coding sequence is TGTGCCAGTAGTGGCAAGAGGAGTGTTTCCGGGGAGCTGTTTTTT. This translates into CASSGKRSVSGELFF.

The chain combines TRBV5-1 with TRBJ1-4, with a weak D call TRBD1 (5 bases). CDR3 length equals 14 residues. CDR1 and CDR2 from the germline V gene are SGHRS and YFSETQ. The ends were cut back, 0 bases at V and 6 bases at J, with 9 bases in the middle. For the CDR3, the DNA is TGCGCCAGCAGCTTGGGCGGGGCGGATGAAAAACTGTTTTTT. It yields the protein CASSLGGADEKLFF.

The gene calls are TRBV5-5 and TRBJ1-3; possibly TRBD1 for D (5 bases). The V end was cut by 3 bases, the J end by 4 bases, with 14 bases between. Germline V gene sequence: CDR1 SGHKS, CDR2 YYEKEE (reference sequence). The CDR3 is 15 residues long. The CDR3 is CASSSTVPGGNTIYF. The CDR3 DNA reads as TGTGCCAGCAGCTCTACTGTACCAGGGGGAAACACCATATATTTT.

The chain combines TRBV28 with TRBJ1-2, with D possibly matching TRBD1 (6 bases). The CDR3 runs to 15 residues. V was shortened by 6 bases and J by 5 bases, with 19 bases between the two germline ends. Germline V lookup: CDR1 MDHEN, CDR2 SYDVKM. CDR3 DNA sequence: TGTGCCAGCAGAGGATCCCAACAGGGCGTTTATGGCTACACCTTC. As protein: CASRGSQQGVYGYTF.

This clone has more than one count but fewer than ten. The CDR3 bases are TGTGCCAGCAGTTTACCGGATTCACCCCTCCACTTT. Protein: CASSLPDSPLHF. The chain joins TRBV12-3 or TRBV12-4 to TRBJ1-6; D is undetermined. The CDR3 runs 12 residues. With 2 bases removed from V and 8 bases from J, the gap between germline ends came to 4 bases.

This chain links TRBV6-5 with TRBJ2-3, with unresolved D. The CDR3 is 15 residues long. Germline values: CDR1 MNHEY, CDR2 SVGAGI. Trimming left V 2 bases short and J 9 bases short, with 18 bases between. The DNA for the CDR3 is TGTGCCAGCAGTTACGCGGCAGCCGCGCCTATGACGCAGTATTTT. Protein: CASSYAAAAPMTQYF.

CDR3 sequence: CATSRIGQGGWYEQYF. The CDR3 DNA reads as TGTGCCACCAGCAGAATCGGACAGGGCGGGTGGTACGAGCAGTACTTC. The genes are TRBV15 and TRBJ2-7; TRBD1 agrees at 8 bases. V dropped 2 bases and J dropped 4; count of bases not matched to a gene: 10. The CDR3 is 16 residues long. Germline V gene sequence: CDR1 LNHNV, CDR2 YYDKDF (reference sequence).

V and J are TRBV7-2 and TRBJ2-7, with 11 bases matching TRBD1. This CDR3 is built from 15 residues. CDR1 SGHTA and CDR2 FQGNSA come from the germline V gene. The V and J ends lost 5 bases and 3 bases, in that order; junction bases with no gene match: 6. Here the CDR3 DNA reads TGTGCCAGCAGCCAGGGACAGGGGGTAAGCTACGAGCAGTACTTC. Its translation is CASSQGQGVSYEQYF.

This chain links TRBV4-1 with TRBJ1-4, with 9 bases aligning to TRBD1. This CDR3 has 16 residues. J gave up 5 bases and V 4 bases, and 8 bases lay outside the gene matches. CDR1 and CDR2 (germline): MGHRA, YSYEKL. This CDR3 is CASSPYRGQGNEKLFF. DNA of the CDR3: TGCGCCAGCAGCCCCTACCGGGGACAGGGCAATGAAAAACTGTTTTTT.

The chain recombines TRBV6-5 with TRBJ1-6; D is perhaps TRBD1 (5 bases). CDR3 length: 15 residues. V lost 4 bases and J 7 bases, leaving 14 bases between the germline ends. Germline V gene data show CDR1 as MNHEY and CDR2 as SVGAGI. Here the CDR3 DNA reads TGTGCCAGCAGTTTTTCAGGGAAGGGGAATTCACCCCTCCACTTT. Translated, it gives CASSFSGKGNSPLHF.

The J gene is TRBJ1-2, the V gene TRBV18; D is ambiguous. Trimming stripped 6 bases from V and 0 bases from J, with 5 bases between. This CDR3 region has 12 residues. Germline V gene data show CDR1 as KGHSH and CDR2 as LQKENI. The CDR3 DNA reads as TGTGCCAGCTCTCGGGCTAACTATGGCTACACCTTC. This codes for CASSRANYGYTF.

This chain uses TRBV6-5 with TRBJ1-6, with D tentatively TRBD1 (5 bases). Germline lookup yields CDR1 MNHEY and CDR2 SVGAGI. This CDR3 has 14 residues. The ends were cut back, 6 bases at V and 6 bases at J, with 12 bases in the middle. CDR3 in DNA: TGTGCCAGCAGCGGGACTTCGCTTAATTCACCCCTCCACTTT. This gives the protein CASSGTSLNSPLHF.